The 11 T cell receptor beta chains in this list originate from one sample, sequenced in a study of blood T cell repertoires in COVID-19. Sequenced by immunoSEQ multiplex PCR; TCRdb stores in-frame clones only, minus some. The sample has 190,000 or so clones, roughly 85% seen once. Sequencing input: PBMCs or T cells enriched from blood (not recorded which). The receptors were gathered from a man aged 40-50 years who had recovered from COVID-19.

The V call is TRBV6-5, the J call TRBJ2-5; 9 nucleotides line up with TRBD1. Germline-derived CDR1 and CDR2 are MNHEY and SVGAGI. V shed 0 bases, J shed 9 bases, and the junction held 8 bases outside the gene matches. This CDR3 is 15 amino acids long. The CDR3 reads CASSYSTGTGLSQYF. The CDR3 region has the DNA TGTGCCAGCAGTTACTCTACCGGGACAGGGCTATCCCAGTACTTC.

The chain's CDR3 is CASSYNYEQYF. The CDR3 nucleotides are TGTGCCAGCAGTTATAACTACGAGCAGTACTTC. The V call is TRBV12-3 or TRBV12-4, the J call TRBJ2-7; D uncertain. CDR3 length: 11 residues. V lost 4 bases, J lost 3 bases, and 4 bases lay in between.

This chain joins TRBV7-2 and TRBJ1-5; TRBD1 might be the D (5 bases). CDR1 is SGHTA, CDR2 FQGNSA, per germline. Trimming shortened V by 2 bases and J by 3 bases, and 11 bases separated the two germline ends. There are 15 residues in the CDR3. The CDR3 sequence is CASSLWAGPNQPQHF. The CDR3 DNA follows: TGTGCCAGCAGCTTATGGGCAGGGCCCAATCAGCCCCAGCATTTT.

This chain uses TRBV7-2 with TRBJ2-5; perhaps TRBD1 as D (6 bases). The CDR3 consists of 16 residues. Trimming cost V 0 bases and J 0 bases, with 11 bases left between them. Germline lookup yields CDR1 SGHTA and CDR2 FQGNSA. The CDR3 region is CASSLAARGHQETQYF. For the CDR3, the DNA is TGTGCCAGCAGCTTAGCGGCCAGGGGACACCAAGAGACCCAGTACTTC.

The genes are TRBV7-9 and TRBJ2-5; 16 nucleotides line up with TRBD2. The V and J ends lost 5 bases and 4 bases, in that order; junction bases with no gene match: 7. Germline V gives CDR1 SEHNR, CDR2 FQNEAQ (reference sequence). This CDR3 spans 17 amino acids. CDR3 DNA: TGTGCCAGCAGCGAGGGACTAGCGGGAGGGAAGGGAGAGACCCAGTACTTC. As protein: CASSEGLAGGKGETQYF.

This clone was seen a few times. The chain has TRBV18 and TRBJ2-7; 8 bases are shared with TRBD1. The CDR3 consists of 14 residues. J was trimmed by 3 bases and V by 8 bases; bases with no gene match: 9. CDR1 is KGHSH, CDR2 LQKENI, per germline. The CDR3 loop reads CASQPDRASYEQYF. The CDR3 DNA reads as TGTGCCAGCCAACCGGACAGGGCCAGCTACGAGCAGTACTTC.

The chain couples TRBV5-6 to TRBJ2-5; the match to TRBD1 covers 9 bases. Germline V CDR1 and CDR2: SGHDT, YYEEEE. This CDR3 comprises 14 residues. V shed 3 bases, J shed 5 bases, and the junction held 5 bases outside the gene matches. The chain's CDR3 is CASSSTGGGETQYF. The DNA of the CDR3 is TGTGCCAGCAGCTCGACAGGGGGTGGGGAGACCCAGTACTTC.

The chain joins TRBV4-1 to TRBJ2-7; 11 bases map to TRBD2. After removal of 0 bases from V and 12 bases from J, the junction contained 4 bases not matched to a gene. The CDR3 consists of 13 residues. CDR1 is MGHRA, CDR2 YSYEKL, per germline. CDR3: CASSQELAGVMYF. Written as DNA, the CDR3 is TGCGCCAGCAGCCAAGAACTAGCGGGAGTTATGTACTTC.

The chain couples TRBV3-1 (or the pseudogene TRBV3-2) to TRBJ2-1; possible D gene TRBD2, 5 bases. CDR1 and CDR2 (germline): LGHDT, YNNKEL (reference sequence). The V gene lost 3 bases and the J gene lost 8 bases, with 8 bases spanning the gap. This CDR3 spans 12 amino acids. The CDR3 sequence: CASSHLADEQFF. The CDR3 region has the DNA TGTGCCAGCAGCCATCTAGCCGATGAGCAGTTCTTC.

The CDR3 region has the DNA TGTGCCAGCAGCCCCGGTTATGATAATTCACCCCTCCACTTT. Its protein is CASSPGYDNSPLHF. The gene calls are TRBV3-1 (or the pseudogene TRBV3-2) and TRBJ1-6; D remains ambiguous. V lost 4 bases and J 5 bases, leaving 9 bases between the germline ends. This CDR3 contains 14 residues. Germline CDR1 reads LGHDT; CDR2 reads YNNKEL (reference sequence).

The genes are TRBV6-5 and TRBJ1-5, with 7 bases lining up with TRBD1. Germline V CDR1 and CDR2: MNHEY, SVGAGI. The CDR3 totals 14 residues. Losses at the gene ends were 10 bases for V and 7 bases for J; bases not matched to a gene: 13. The CDR3 sequence: CATCPTGIVQPQHF. As DNA, the CDR3 is TGTGCCACCTGCCCGACAGGGATTGTGCAGCCCCAGCATTTT.